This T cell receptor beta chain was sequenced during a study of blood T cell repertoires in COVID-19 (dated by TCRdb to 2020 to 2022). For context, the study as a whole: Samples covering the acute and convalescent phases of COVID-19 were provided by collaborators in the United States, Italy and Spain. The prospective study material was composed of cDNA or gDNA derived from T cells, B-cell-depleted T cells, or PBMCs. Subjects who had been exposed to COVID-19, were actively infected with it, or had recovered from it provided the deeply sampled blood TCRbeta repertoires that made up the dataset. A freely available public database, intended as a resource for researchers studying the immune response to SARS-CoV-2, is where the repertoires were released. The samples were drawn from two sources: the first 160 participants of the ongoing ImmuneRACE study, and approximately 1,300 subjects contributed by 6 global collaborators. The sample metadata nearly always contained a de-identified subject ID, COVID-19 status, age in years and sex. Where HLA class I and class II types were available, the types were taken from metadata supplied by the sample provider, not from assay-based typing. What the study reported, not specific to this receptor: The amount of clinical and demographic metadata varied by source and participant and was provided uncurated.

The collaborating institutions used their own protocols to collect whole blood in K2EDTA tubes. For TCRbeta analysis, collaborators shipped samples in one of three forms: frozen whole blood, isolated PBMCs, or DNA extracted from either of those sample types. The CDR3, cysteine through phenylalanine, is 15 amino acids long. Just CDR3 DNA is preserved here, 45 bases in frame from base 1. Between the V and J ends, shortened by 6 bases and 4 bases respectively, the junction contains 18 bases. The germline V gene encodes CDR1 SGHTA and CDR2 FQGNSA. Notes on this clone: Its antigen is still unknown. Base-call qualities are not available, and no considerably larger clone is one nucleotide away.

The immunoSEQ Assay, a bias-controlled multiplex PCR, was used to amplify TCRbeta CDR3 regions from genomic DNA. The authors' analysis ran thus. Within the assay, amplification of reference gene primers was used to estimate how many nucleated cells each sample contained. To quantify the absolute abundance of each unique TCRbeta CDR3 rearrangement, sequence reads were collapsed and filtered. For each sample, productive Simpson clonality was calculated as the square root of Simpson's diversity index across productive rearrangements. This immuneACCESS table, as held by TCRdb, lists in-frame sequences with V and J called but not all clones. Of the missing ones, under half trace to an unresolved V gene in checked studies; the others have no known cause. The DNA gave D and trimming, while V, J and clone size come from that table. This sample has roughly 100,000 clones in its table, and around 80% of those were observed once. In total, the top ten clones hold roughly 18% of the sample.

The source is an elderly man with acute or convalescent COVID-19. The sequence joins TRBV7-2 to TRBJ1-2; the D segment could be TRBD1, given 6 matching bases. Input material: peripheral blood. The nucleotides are TGTGCCAGCAGAGAGACGGGGGGCTCAACCTATGGCTACACCTTC. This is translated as CASRETGGSTYGYTF.